This entry concerns a single TCR beta chain. Its antigen is as yet unknown. This CDR3 comprises 19 residues. Trimming removed 2 bases from V and 4 bases from J, with 21 bases in between. Germline V gives CDR1 SGHDN, CDR2 FVKESK. These data come from a study of OX40 agonist ivuxolimab in advanced cancers. Study-wide background: In this cohort, patients received ivuxolimab, an agonistic anti-OX40 (CD134) antibody. Having had anti-PD-1, anti-PD-L1 or anti-CTLA-4 therapy before was allowed, and over 35% had some.

Clones were sequenced by immunoSEQ multiplex PCR, and TCRdb holds only the in-frame ones, with some missing. Among roughly 48,000 clones listed, approximately 82% were seen once. Regarding the study as a whole: There were also nonresponders showing low normalized T-cell clonal expansion.

V usage is TRBV14 and J usage is TRBJ2-6, with D unresolved. This clonotype originated in an adult with an advanced solid tumor such as melanoma, head and neck, liver or kidney cancer. Material: CD4+ or CD8+ T cells sorted from blood, obtained in a trial of the OX40 agonist ivuxolimab. CDR3 protein: CASSQHPPDWVGGANVLTF. DNA of the CDR3: TGTGCCAGCAGCCAACACCCTCCCGACTGGGTTGGAGGGGCCAACGTCCTGACTTTC.